These T cell receptor beta chains were read from a single sample in a study of T cell clones after liver transplantation. Using immunoSEQ multiplex PCR, the repertoire was profiled, and TCRdb retains in-frame clones only, with some absent. The sample lists around 71,000 clones, around 80% occurring once. Specimen: CD4+ T cells from blood, collected 12 months after liver transplant. The receptors stem from a human patient who received a liver transplant. Some T cells may be provided by the graft donor. Each CDR3 is given with its conserved first and last residue. The D gene is left open where the match is weak. The listing skips clone size in some rows; elsewhere it reads once, few, many or a size class.

d_gene: NA; v_gene: TRBV2; j_gene: TRBJ2-7; abundance: NA; CDR3nt: TGTGCCAGCAGAAGGGACACCGACTACGAGCAGTACTTC; CDR3aa: CASRRDTDYEQYF
d_gene: TRBD2; v_gene: TRBV15; j_gene: TRBJ2-3; abundance: NA; CDR3nt: TGTGCCACCAGCAGAGAACTAGCGACTAACACAGATACGCAGTATTTT; CDR3aa: CATSRELATNTDTQYF
d_gene: NA; v_gene: TRBV19; j_gene: TRBJ2-5; abundance: NA; CDR3nt: TGTGCCAGTAGTCCACGGACAAACCAAGAGACCCAGTACTTC; CDR3aa: CASSPRTNQETQYF
d_gene: TRBD1; v_gene: TRBV7-2; j_gene: TRBJ1-4; abundance: NA; CDR3nt: TGTGCCAGCAGCTTAGAGGACAGGGTCTGGGAAAAACTGTTTTTT; CDR3aa: CASSLEDRVWEKLFF
d_gene: TRBD2; v_gene: TRBV4-3; j_gene: TRBJ2-5; abundance: many; CDR3nt: TGCGCCAGCAGCCAAGTCTTTGGGACTAGCGGCCAAGAGACCCAGTACTTC; CDR3aa: CASSQVFGTSGQETQYF
d_gene: TRBD1; v_gene: TRBV19; j_gene: TRBJ1-5; abundance: few; CDR3nt: TGTGCCAGTAGTATATCCACAGGGGGCGGTCAGCCCCAGCATTTT; CDR3aa: CASSISTGGGQPQHF
d_gene: TRBD2; v_gene: TRBV19; j_gene: TRBJ2-1; abundance: NA; CDR3nt: TGTGCCAGTAGTACGCAGCGGGAGCACTACAATGAGCAGTTCTTC; CDR3aa: CASSTQREHYNEQFF
d_gene: NA; v_gene: TRBV6-5; j_gene: TRBJ1-1; abundance: NA; CDR3nt: TGTGCCAGCAGTTACTCAGAGGAGTTCCTAAACACTGAAGCTTTCTTT; CDR3aa: CASSYSEEFLNTEAFF
d_gene: NA; v_gene: TRBV29-1; j_gene: TRBJ2-7; abundance: NA; CDR3nt: TGCAGCGTTGGGGGGAAGACAGGGGAGGGCTACGAGCAGTACTTC; CDR3aa: CSVGGKTGEGYEQYF
d_gene: TRBD2; v_gene: TRBV30; j_gene: TRBJ2-3; abundance: once; CDR3nt: TGTGCCTGGACTAGCGGAATAAGCACAGATACGCAGTATTTT; CDR3aa: CAWTSGISTDTQYF
d_gene: NA; v_gene: TRBV27; j_gene: TRBJ1-1; abundance: NA; CDR3nt: TGTGCCAGCAGTTTATCAAACCCCAAGGTCACTGAAGCTTTCTTT; CDR3aa: CASSLSNPKVTEAFF
d_gene: TRBD1; v_gene: TRBV19; j_gene: TRBJ1-5; abundance: NA; CDR3nt: TGTGCCAGTATTGAGGCAGGGGGCCATAGCAATCAGCCCCAGCATTTT; CDR3aa: CASIEAGGHSNQPQHF
d_gene: TRBD1; v_gene: TRBV7-2; j_gene: TRBJ1-2; abundance: NA; CDR3nt: TGTGCCAGCAGCGTACCAGCCGGGACAGGGAATGGCTACACCTTC; CDR3aa: CASSVPAGTGNGYTF
d_gene: NA; v_gene: TRBV28; j_gene: TRBJ2-1; abundance: NA; CDR3nt: TGTGCCAGCAGTTTGTATGCAGGTATTTCCTACAATGAGCAGTTCTTC; CDR3aa: CASSLYAGISYNEQFF
d_gene: TRBD1; v_gene: TRBV18; j_gene: TRBJ1-5; abundance: once; CDR3nt: TGTGCCAGCTCACCATCGACAGGGGATCAGCCCCAGCATTTT; CDR3aa: CASSPSTGDQPQHF
d_gene: TRBD2; v_gene: TRBV29-1; j_gene: TRBJ2-3; abundance: NA; CDR3nt: TGCAGCGTCTCCATCGCGGGAGGGGGGGGCACAGATACGCAGTATTTT; CDR3aa: CSVSIAGGGGTDTQYF
d_gene: NA; v_gene: TRBV6-1; j_gene: TRBJ1-1; abundance: NA; CDR3nt: TGTGCCAGCAGTGATCCAGTGAACACTGAAGCTTTCTTT; CDR3aa: CASSDPVNTEAFF
d_gene: TRBD1; v_gene: TRBV7-2; j_gene: TRBJ1-5; abundance: NA; CDR3nt: TGTGCCAGCAGCGGGAGAACAGGGGGAGATCAGCCCCAGCATTTT; CDR3aa: CASSGRTGGDQPQHF
d_gene: TRBD2; v_gene: TRBV7-2; j_gene: TRBJ2-7; abundance: NA; CDR3nt: TGTGCCAGCAGCCGAACGACTAGCGGGACGAGCTCCTACGAGCAGTACTTC; CDR3aa: CASSRTTSGTSSYEQYF
d_gene: TRBD1; v_gene: TRBV9; j_gene: TRBJ1-2; abundance: NA; CDR3nt: TGTGCCAGCAGCAACCAGGGGGCCCCGTACTATGGCTACACCTTC; CDR3aa: CASSNQGAPYYGYTF
d_gene: TRBD2; v_gene: TRBV14; j_gene: TRBJ2-6; abundance: NA; CDR3nt: TGTGCCAGCAGCCAAAGATGGGGGGGGTCCCCTGGGGCCAACGTCCTGACTTTC; CDR3aa: CASSQRWGGSPGANVLTF
d_gene: NA; v_gene: TRBV7-2; j_gene: TRBJ1-1; abundance: few; CDR3nt: TGTGCCAGCAGCTTAATCAGGGCCCCTGAAGCTTTCTTT; CDR3aa: CASSLIRAPEAFF
d_gene: NA; v_gene: TRBV28; j_gene: TRBJ1-4; abundance: NA; CDR3nt: TGTGCCAGCAGAGCCAGGGGAAAACTGTTTTTT; CDR3aa: CASRARGKLFF
d_gene: NA; v_gene: TRBV5-4; j_gene: TRBJ1-6; abundance: NA; CDR3nt: TGTGCCAGCAGCTTGGCGGGGCCGGAGAATAATTCACCCCTCCACTTT; CDR3aa: CASSLAGPENNSPLHF
d_gene: NA; v_gene: TRBV7-6; j_gene: TRBJ2-1; abundance: NA; CDR3nt: TGTGCCAGCAGCTTAGCGTCGGCCAGGGGGGTAGGGCAGTTCTTC; CDR3aa: CASSLASARGVGQFF
d_gene: NA; v_gene: TRBV5-1; j_gene: TRBJ1-4; abundance: NA; CDR3nt: TGCGCCAGCAGCTTGGGCGGCAGTCAGAATGAAAAACTGTTTTTT; CDR3aa: CASSLGGSQNEKLFF
d_gene: TRBD1; v_gene: TRBV6-5; j_gene: TRBJ1-2; abundance: NA; CDR3nt: TGTGCCAGCAGTTTCAGGGGGCAAAATGGCTACACCTTC; CDR3aa: CASSFRGQNGYTF
d_gene: NA; v_gene: TRBV4-3; j_gene: TRBJ2-2; abundance: NA; CDR3nt: TGCGCCAGCAGCCAAGTGGCGTCCGGGGAGCTGTTTTTT; CDR3aa: CASSQVASGELFF
d_gene: NA; v_gene: TRBV30; j_gene: TRBJ1-5; abundance: NA; CDR3nt: TGTGCCTGGAGCCACGGGGGGGGTGGCAATCAGCCCCAGCATTTT; CDR3aa: CAWSHGGGGNQPQHF
d_gene: NA; v_gene: TRBV5-1; j_gene: TRBJ2-2; abundance: NA; CDR3nt: TGCGCCAGCAGCTGGACGGCGGGGAACACCGGGGAGCTGTTTTTT; CDR3aa: CASSWTAGNTGELFF
d_gene: NA; v_gene: TRBV28; j_gene: TRBJ1-1; abundance: NA; CDR3nt: TGTGCCAGCAGTCCGGGGTCGACTTACACTGAAGCTTTCTTT; CDR3aa: CASSPGSTYTEAFF
d_gene: NA; v_gene: TRBV5-1; j_gene: TRBJ1-1; abundance: NA; CDR3nt: TGCGCCAGCAGCTGGACAGATCGCTTGAACACTGAAGCTTTCTTT; CDR3aa: CASSWTDRLNTEAFF
d_gene: TRBD2; v_gene: TRBV29-1; j_gene: TRBJ2-3; abundance: NA; CDR3nt: TGCAGCGTCGGGGGGAGGTCGGGTAGCACAGATACGCAGTATTTT; CDR3aa: CSVGGRSGSTDTQYF
d_gene: TRBD1; v_gene: TRBV14; j_gene: TRBJ1-5; abundance: NA; CDR3nt: TGTGCCAGCAGCCAAGCAAGGGGGCACAAGCCCCAGCATTTT; CDR3aa: CASSQARGHKPQHF
d_gene: TRBD2; v_gene: TRBV10-2; j_gene: TRBJ2-1; abundance: NA; CDR3nt: TGCGCCAGCAGCCCACCAGCGGGAGAGCAGTTCTTC; CDR3aa: CASSPPAGEQFF
d_gene: NA; v_gene: TRBV28; j_gene: TRBJ2-5; abundance: NA; CDR3nt: TGTGCCAGCAGCTTCCGAGAGACCCAGTACTTC; CDR3aa: CASSFRETQYF
d_gene: TRBD1; v_gene: TRBV7-9; j_gene: TRBJ1-1; abundance: NA; CDR3nt: TGTGCCAGCAGCCTTACAGGGGTCGCTGAAGCTTTCTTT; CDR3aa: CASSLTGVAEAFF
d_gene: TRBD1; v_gene: TRBV11-2; j_gene: TRBJ1-2; abundance: few; CDR3nt: TGTGCCAGCAGCTTAGGACAGGGTGGAGATGGCTATGGCTACACCTTC; CDR3aa: CASSLGQGGDGYGYTF
d_gene: NA; v_gene: TRBV19; j_gene: TRBJ1-1; abundance: NA; CDR3nt: TGTGCCAGTAGTATCCTTGTGAGCACTGAAGCTTTCTTT; CDR3aa: CASSILVSTEAFF